These 19 T cell receptor beta chains came from one sample sequenced in a study of blood T cells in healthy people across ages (dated by TCRdb to the mid-2010s). Libraries were built with 5' RACE. The sequencer listed for this sample is Illumina HiSeq 2500. A second PCR of about 6 to 11 cycles was run with a J-beta primer mix and a sample-barcoded 5' primer. In TCRdb, the public reads were trimmed at Q25 with fastp and aligned with MiXCR, with productive beta chains retained. Every distinct CDR3 protein forms one entry, paired with its most common genes and DNA. This sample has hundreds of thousands of distinct CDR3 sequences in its table, and 24% of those were observed once. 8.7% of the sample goes to the ten largest clones. The same sample was also studied in work on T cells of mothers and their children.

The specimen sequenced was blood. The receptors here all came from a boy younger than 18 in good health.

The V gene is TRBV7-9, the J gene TRBJ2-5; D is undetermined. The germline V and J ends were trimmed by 5 bases and 2 bases, with 12 bases remaining between them. CDR1 and CDR2 from the germline V gene are SEHNR and FQNEAQ (reference sequence). The CDR3 extends over 14 amino acids. The CDR3 region has the DNA TGTGCCAGCAGCCCGCCGTCGCAGCAAGAGACCCAGTACTTC. Translated: CASSPPSQQETQYF. The full variable domain, its missing parts supplied by reference TRBV7-9 and TRBJ2-5, is DTGVSQNPRHKITKRGQNVTFRCDPISEHNRLYWYRQTLGQGPEFLTYFQNEAQLEKSRLLSDRFSAERPKGSFSTLEIQRTEQGDSAMYLCASSPPSQQETQYFGPGTRLLVL.

This CDR3 reads CASSEAGTSGTGELFF. CDR3 nucleotides: TGTGCCAGCAGTGAAGCCGGGACTAGCGGGACCGGGGAGCTGTTTTTT. The chain combines TRBV6-1 with TRBJ2-2; 12 bases line up with TRBD2. Germline lookup yields CDR1 MNHNS and CDR2 SASEGT. The CDR3 is 16 residues long. With 0 bases clipped from V and 5 bases from J, the junction kept 1 base outside the gene matches.

This clonotype came up a few times. The chain has TRBV7-9 and TRBJ2-1; TRBD1 is a possible D gene (6 bases). Germline V gene data show CDR1 as SEHNR and CDR2 as FQNEAQ (reference sequence). V was cut by 0 bases and J by 0 bases, with 9 bases left in between. There are 16 residues in the CDR3. The CDR3 reads CASSLAGGRSYNEQFF. The CDR3 DNA reads TGTGCCAGCAGCTTAGCAGGGGGTCGCTCCTACAATGAGCAGTTCTTC.

This clonotype appeared a few times. CDR3 loop: CASRASGELSSYNEQFF. The CDR3 DNA sequence: TGCGCCAGCAGGGCTAGCGGGGAACTTAGCTCCTACAATGAGCAGTTCTTC. This chain links TRBV4-1 with TRBJ2-1; 9 nucleotides align to TRBD2. Trimming cost V 6 bases and J 0 bases; bases outside gene matches: 9. CDR1 is MGHRA and CDR2 is YSYEKL in the germline V gene. The CDR3 length is 17 residues.

For this clonotype: Sequence at one end of the junction differs from germline and may be a read error. V gene TRBV28 combines with J gene TRBJ2-5; D might be TRBD1 or TRBD2, each matching 5 bases. The CDR3 has 17 amino acids. CDR1 is MDHEN and CDR2 is SYDVKM in the germline V gene. CDR3 DNA sequence: TGTGCCAGCAGTCTCCGCTCGTACGGGACGCTCCAAGAGACCCGGTACTTC. Its translation is CASSLRSYGTLQETRYF.

The rearrangement joins TRBV3-1 to TRBJ2-5; 15 nucleotides align to TRBD2. Germline assignment: CDR1 LGHDT and CDR2 YNNKEL (reference sequence). CDR3 length: 18 amino acids. V gave up 2 bases and J gave up 5 bases; unmatched junction bases: 9. CDR3 loop: CASSQNGLAGGPRETQYF. DNA of the CDR3: TGTGCCAGCAGCCAAAACGGACTAGCGGGAGGGCCTCGGGAGACCCAGTACTTC.

A remark on this clonotype: A much more abundant neighbour one base away suggests this may be a read error. The genes are TRBV28 and TRBJ2-7; 8 bases fit TRBD1. The CDR3 loop spans 15 amino acids. With V trimmed by 5 bases and J by 3 bases, 9 bases remained unmatched. Germline CDR1 MDHEN, CDR2 SYDVKM. The CDR3 region is CASSPPTGAGYEQYF. The CDR3 coding sequence is TGTGCCAGCAGTCCCCCGACAGGGGCGGGCTACGAGCAGTACTTC.

This rearrangement joins TRBV6-4 to TRBJ2-3; TRBD2 matches at 10 bases. With V trimmed by 3 bases and J by 4 bases, 4 bases remained unmatched. Germline CDR1 reads MRHNA; CDR2 reads SNTAGT. The CDR3 extends over 15 amino acids. The CDR3 here is CASSEAGGPADTQYF. The CDR3 DNA is TGTGCCAGCAGTGAAGCGGGAGGGCCAGCAGATACGCAGTATTTT.

This clonotype was seen only a few times. This chain uses TRBV2 with TRBJ1-2; D call uncertain. Germline V gene sequence: CDR1 SNHLY, CDR2 FYNNEI. The CDR3 contains 14 residues. Trimming cost V 1 base and J 0 bases, with 6 bases left between them. The DNA of the CDR3 is TGTGCCAGCAGTGAAGGCCAAGCTAACTATGGCTACACCTTC. Its protein product is CASSEGQANYGYTF.

The J gene is TRBJ2-1, the V gene TRBV7-2; tentative D call: TRBD2 (5 bases). Trimming removed 5 bases at V and 4 bases at J, with 18 bases between. The CDR3 loop spans 16 amino acids. CDR1 SGHTA and CDR2 FQGNSA come from the germline V gene. The CDR3 DNA sequence: TGTGCCAGCAGCCCCACCCGCCTAAGGAGGTACAATGAGCAGTTCTTC. This sequence encodes CASSPTRLRRYNEQFF.

The CDR3 DNA sequence: TGTGCCAGCAGCCAAGACGACAGCGGAAGCTCTGGGGCCAACGTCCTGACTTTC. It yields the protein CASSQDDSGSSGANVLTF. The chain has TRBV4-2 and TRBJ2-6; TRBD1 or TRBD2 may be the D gene (5 bases each). The CDR3 runs to 18 residues. Germline CDR1 is LGHNA and CDR2 is YNFKEQ. V lost 0 bases and J 0 bases, leaving 12 bases between the germline ends.

V is TRBV7-2 and J is TRBJ2-3; D uncertain. CDR1 is SGHTA, CDR2 FQGNSA, per germline. Trimming left V 3 bases short and J 6 bases short, with 13 bases between. CDR3 length: 14 residues. The CDR3 DNA reads TGTGCCAGCAGCTTCGATCCCCAGAGGGATACGCAGTATTTT. Residues: CASSFDPQRDTQYF.

The rearrangement uses TRBV4-3 and TRBJ2-2, with 7 bases fitting TRBD1. With V trimmed by 3 bases and J by 4 bases, 2 bases remained unmatched. Germline assignment: CDR1 LGHNA and CDR2 YSLEER. The CDR3 extends over 14 amino acids. The CDR3 sequence is CASSQGTVTGELFF. The CDR3 DNA follows: TGCGCCAGCAGCCAGGGGACAGTCACCGGGGAGCTGTTTTTT.

In its sample, this clonotype was seen once. This rearrangement joins TRBV10-2 to TRBJ2-7; D might be TRBD2 (5 bases). The CDR3 length is 14 residues. Looked up from germline, CDR1 is WSHSY and CDR2 is SAAADI. The V gene lost 0 bases and the J gene lost 6 bases, with 12 bases spanning the gap. The CDR3 reads CASSESGSIGEQYF. In DNA, the CDR3 is TGCGCCAGCAGTGAGTCAGGGAGCATCGGCGAGCAGTACTTC.

The sample holds a few counts of this clonotype. The chain combines TRBV5-1 with TRBJ2-2; TRBD2 agrees at 8 bases. The length of the CDR3 is 16 residues. Trimming cost V 4 bases and J 2 bases; bases outside gene matches: 7. Per the germline V gene, CDR1 is SGHRS and CDR2 is YFSETQ. This chain's CDR3 is CASSLRTSSNTGELFF. The CDR3 DNA reads as TGCGCCAGCAGCCTACGGACTAGCTCCAACACCGGGGAGCTGTTTTTT.

In its sample, this clonotype was seen a few times. The gene calls are TRBV6-5 and TRBJ1-2, with 7 nucleotides matching TRBD1. Germline loops: CDR1 MNHEY, CDR2 SVGAGI. The CDR3 extends over 16 amino acids. V lost 5 bases, J lost 6 bases, and 15 bases stayed unmatched. CDR3 nucleotides: TGTGCCAGCAGTCCAAACAGGGGCAGCGGTGTTAATGGCTACACCTTC. It specifies CASSPNRGSGVNGYTF.

CDR3 loop: CASSPLAGSGNTIYF. The CDR3 nucleotides are TGTGCCAGCAGTCCGCTGGCTGGATCTGGAAACACCATATATTTT. The V gene is TRBV27, the J gene TRBJ1-3, with no clear D. The CDR3 is 15 residues long. V shed 5 bases and J shed 1 base, with 12 bases lying between them. The germline gives CDR1 MNHEY, CDR2 SMNVEV (reference sequence).

This clonotype was seen a few times. This chain connects TRBV29-1 to TRBJ1-2, with D hard to call. The CDR3 totals 13 residues. The V gene lost 3 bases and the J gene lost 4 bases, with 12 bases spanning the gap. From germline, CDR1 is SQVTM and CDR2 ANQGSEA. CDR3 sequence reads: CSVEAVEGYGYTF. The CDR3 nucleotides are TGCAGCGTTGAGGCGGTTGAGGGCTATGGCTACACCTTC.

V is TRBV9 and J is TRBJ2-5, with 8 bases identical to TRBD1. With the DNA end fitting TRBJ2-7 better, the J assignment may be wrong. The CDR3 covers 15 residues. From germline, CDR1 is SGDLS and CDR2 YYNGEE. CDR3 sequence reads: CASSVGPGGVYEQYF. The DNA of the CDR3 is TGTGCCAGCAGCGTAGGTCCAGGGGGCGTTTACGAGCAGTACTTC.